A selection of T cell receptor beta chains follows, all from one sample in a study of beta chain features in type 1 diabetes. The method was immunoSEQ multiplex PCR; TCRdb's version includes in-frame clones alone and lacks a portion of them. The sample holds over 300,000 clones; 8% are singletons and the top ten take approximately 0.44%. Specimen: central memory CD4+ T cells from blood. The source is a woman aged 18-29 years in good health. CDR3s include the opening cysteine and the closing phenylalanine or tryptophan. A D gene is named only where the DNA matches it firmly. Rows may omit the clone size; those that give it use once, few, many or a size class.

V gene	D gene	J gene	clone size	CDR3 protein	CDR3 DNA
TRBV7-2	.	TRBJ1-5	few	CASSLVWGGNQPQHF	TGTGCCAGCAGCTTAGTATGGGGAGGGAATCAGCCCCAGCATTTT
TRBV29-1	TRBD2	TRBJ2-1	many	CSVRTSGSGRGEQFF	TGCAGCGTTCGGACTAGCGGGAGCGGGAGGGGTGAGCAGTTCTTC
TRBV7-2	.	TRBJ2-7	few	CASSLAGAYEQYF	TGTGCCAGCAGCTTAGCGGGCGCCTACGAGCAGTACTTC
TRBV28	TRBD1	TRBJ1-2	few	CASSRTGAGYGYTF	TGTGCCAGCAGCCGCACAGGGGCAGGCTATGGCTACACCTTC
TRBV7-9	.	TRBJ2-3	few	CASSFNSDVDTQYF	TGTGCCAGCAGCTTTAACAGCGACGTTGATACGCAGTATTTT
TRBV5-6	.	TRBJ2-4	few	CASSFGLTFKNIQYF	TGTGCCAGCAGCTTTGGGCTAACTTTCAAAAACATTCAGTACTTC
TRBV7-2	TRBD2	TRBJ2-1	.	CATMRRGTSGYNEQFF	TGTGCCACCATGCGCCGGGGGACTAGCGGGTACAATGAGCAGTTCTTC
TRBV28	TRBD1	TRBJ2-3	few	CASSSSTGGADTQYF	TGTGCCAGCAGTTCCTCGACAGGGGGCGCAGATACGCAGTATTTT
TRBV12-5	.	TRBJ1-2	.	CASGLVQRGLNPLYGYTF	TGTGCTAGTGGTTTGGTACAAAGGGGACTAAACCCACTCTATGGCTACACCTTC
TRBV10-3	.	TRBJ1-2	few	CASSDGSVSGYTF	TGTGCCAGCAGTGATGGGTCGGTGAGTGGCTACACCTTC
TRBV7-9	.	TRBJ1-5	few	CASSYGAQQPQHF	TGTGCCAGCAGCTATGGGGCTCAGCAGCCCCAGCATTTT
TRBV4-3	TRBD1	TRBJ1-2	many	CASSLGQGYGYTF	TGCGCCAGCAGCCTGGGACAGGGATATGGCTACACCTTC
TRBV11-2	TRBD2	TRBJ2-3	few	CASSPLSGRRQYF	TGTGCCAGCAGCCCTCTTAGCGGGAGAAGGCAGTATTTT
TRBV7-9	.	TRBJ2-2	many	CASSLELLTGELFF	TGTGCCAGCAGCTTGGAACTTCTCACCGGGGAGCTGTTTTTT
TRBV2	TRBD1	TRBJ2-7	few	CASSATGGGYEQYF	TGTGCCAGCAGTGCGACAGGGGGAGGCTACGAGCAGTACTTC
TRBV9	.	TRBJ2-2	few	CASSVGGPRELFF	TGTGCCAGCAGCGTAGGAGGACCCCGGGAGCTGTTTTTT
TRBV6-4	.	TRBJ1-1	few	CASSAILGTEAFF	TGTGCCAGCAGTGCCATTCTGGGGACTGAAGCTTTCTTT
TRBV9	.	TRBJ1-1	few	CASSVSSKDTEAFF	TGTGCCAGCAGCGTATCCAGCAAGGACACTGAAGCTTTCTTT
TRBV7-3	TRBD2	TRBJ2-1	few	CASSLNPSGRAFEQFF	TGTGCCAGCAGCTTAAACCCTAGCGGGAGGGCCTTTGAGCAGTTCTTC
TRBV7-7	TRBD2	TRBJ2-5	few	CASSRGREEETQYF	TGTGCTAGCAGCCGAGGGAGGGAGGAAGAGACCCAGTACTTC
TRBV7-3	.	TRBJ2-2	few	CASSHPGGELFF	TGTGCCAGCAGCCACCCCGGAGGGGAGCTGTTTTTT
TRBV11-2	.	TRBJ1-2	many	CASSLEYRPSTF	TGTGCCAGCAGCTTAGAATACAGGCCTTCCACCTTC
TRBV6-6	.	TRBJ1-5	few	CASSGGLHQPQHF	TGTGCCAGCAGTGGGGGACTCCATCAGCCCCAGCATTTT
TRBV27	.	TRBJ1-2	few	CASSLQPSYGYTF	TGTGCCAGCAGCCTACAGCCAAGCTATGGCTACACCTTC
TRBV10-3	TRBD2	TRBJ2-5	many	CAIGGTSEGETQYF	TGTGCCATCGGAGGGACTAGTGAGGGGGAGACCCAGTACTTC
TRBV18	TRBD1	TRBJ2-3	many	CASSTQGAADTQYF	TGTGCCAGCTCCACACAGGGGGCGGCAGATACGCAGTATTTT
TRBV5-1	.	TRBJ2-6	many	CASAQGAGANVLTF	TGCGCCAGCGCACAGGGTGCTGGGGCCAACGTCCTGACTTTC
TRBV29-1	.	TRBJ2-2	many	CSVKGDGELFF	TGCAGCGTTAAGGGGGACGGGGAGCTGTTTTTT
TRBV6-6	TRBD1	TRBJ2-1	once	CASSYRRTGDLFEQFF	TGTGCCAGCAGTTACCGACGGACAGGGGATCTTTTTGAGCAGTTCTTC
TRBV19	.	TRBJ1-2	.	CASNYLGDYGYTF	TGTGCCAGTAATTATCTAGGGGACTATGGCTACACCTTC
TRBV11-3	.	TRBJ2-1	.	CASSLDENNEQFF	TGTGCCAGCAGCTTAGACGAGAACAATGAGCAGTTCTTC
TRBV7-2	.	TRBJ2-5	.	CASSPSSDTWTETQYF	TGTGCCAGCAGCCCGTCCAGTGATACGTGGACAGAGACCCAGTACTTC
TRBV10-3	TRBD2	TRBJ2-1	few	CASSQASGWAGNEQFF	TGTGCCAGCAGTCAGGCTAGCGGGTGGGCTGGGAATGAGCAGTTCTTC
TRBV25-1	.	TRBJ2-1	.	CASSEWRTSYNEQFF	TGTGCCAGCAGTGAATGGAGGACCTCCTACAATGAGCAGTTCTTC
TRBV4-2	TRBD2	TRBJ2-4	few	CASSVKSGINIQYF	TGTGCCAGCAGCGTAAAAAGCGGGATAAACATTCAGTACTTC
TRBV11-1	.	TRBJ2-3	many	CASGVVGTDTQYF	TGTGCTAGCGGAGTCGTGGGCACAGATACGCAGTATTTT
TRBV19	TRBD1	TRBJ1-1	few	CASRPRQGLTEAFF	TGTGCCAGTAGGCCGAGACAGGGTTTGACTGAAGCTTTCTTT
TRBV7-2	.	TRBJ2-1	few	CASSHQTGYNEQFF	TGTGCCAGCAGCCATCAGACAGGCTACAATGAGCAGTTCTTC
TRBV21-1	.	TRBJ2-6	.	CASSRGDPRASGANVLTF	TGTGCCAGCAGCAGAGGGGACCCCCGTGCCTCTGGGGCCAACGTCCTGACTTTC
TRBV4-2	TRBD2	TRBJ2-1	.	CASRPAGLADNEQFF	TGTGCCAGCAGGCCTGCGGGACTAGCGGACAATGAGCAGTTCTTC
TRBV7-3	.	TRBJ2-3	few	CASSFGGSTDTQYF	TGTGCCAGCAGCTTTGGCGGATCCACAGATACGCAGTATTTT
TRBV5-1	TRBD2	TRBJ2-1	.	CASSTGTSYNEQFF	TGCGCCAGCAGTACAGGGACTAGCTACAATGAGCAGTTCTTC
TRBV7-8	.	TRBJ2-7	.	CASRPGQNYEQYF	TGTGCCAGCAGGCCTGGACAAAACTACGAGCAGTACTTC
TRBV18	.	TRBJ1-1	.	CASSPDGNTEAFF	TGTGCCAGCTCACCAGACGGGAACACTGAAGCTTTCTTT
TRBV5-6	.	TRBJ2-5	.	CASSLDLGKFQETQYF	TGTGCCAGCAGCTTAGATTTGGGAAAATTCCAAGAGACCCAGTACTTC
TRBV27	TRBD2	TRBJ2-1	.	CASSSKTLAGGPNEQFF	TGTGCCAGCAGTTCAAAAACACTAGCGGGAGGGCCCAATGAGCAGTTCTTC
TRBV19	TRBD1	TRBJ2-2	.	CASSTGTAYTGELFF	TGTGCCAGTAGTACGGGGACAGCTTACACCGGGGAGCTGTTTTTT
TRBV7-8	.	TRBJ2-5	.	CASSLGTTVSGTQYF	TGTGCCAGCAGCTTAGGGACCACAGTATCGGGCACCCAGTACTTC
TRBV9	TRBD1	TRBJ2-7	.	CASSVGDRSYEQYF	TGTGCCAGCAGCGTAGGGGACAGGTCCTACGAGCAGTACTTC
TRBV5-4	.	TRBJ2-3	.	CASSLREGASDTQYF	TGTGCCAGCAGCTTGAGGGAGGGGGCGTCAGATACGCAGTATTTT
TRBV5-1	.	TRBJ2-2	few	CASGRDTGELFF	TGCGCCAGCGGCAGAGACACCGGGGAGCTGTTTTTT
TRBV7-3	.	TRBJ1-2	.	CASSLVVTNYGYTF	TGTGCCAGCAGCTTAGTGGTGACTAACTATGGCTACACCTTC
TRBV18	TRBD1	TRBJ1-2	.	CASSPTGGGYGYTF	TGTGCCAGCTCACCAACAGGGGGCGGCTATGGCTACACCTTC
TRBV18	.	TRBJ2-7	.	CASSPIGGTEQYF	TGTGCCAGCTCCCCTATCGGAGGTACCGAGCAGTACTTC
TRBV5-1	.	TRBJ2-3	.	CASSLAGSGQDTQYF	TGCGCCAGCAGCTTGGCGGGGTCAGGGCAAGATACGCAGTATTTT
TRBV25-1	.	TRBJ2-3	.	CASRSIRPGREHTDTQYF	TGTGCCAGCAGATCCATACGGCCGGGCAGGGAACACACAGATACGCAGTATTTT
TRBV7-9	.	TRBJ2-2	many	CASSRNLRNTGELFF	TGTGCCAGCAGTCGGAACTTGAGGAACACCGGGGAGCTGTTTTTT
TRBV21-1	.	TRBJ2-5	few	CASSKLGPAGGQETQYF	TGTGCCAGCAGCAAATTGGGTCCAGCGGGGGGCCAAGAGACCCAGTACTTC
TRBV6-5	TRBD2	TRBJ2-1	.	CASRRLAGGPNEQFF	TGTGCCAGCAGGCGGCTAGCGGGAGGGCCGAATGAGCAGTTCTTC
TRBV7-2	.	TRBJ2-7	.	CASSSTTGSYEQYF	TGTGCCAGCAGCTCCACCACGGGGTCCTACGAGCAGTACTTC